The clone carrying this T cell receptor (beta chain) was counted a few times. Its cognate antigen is unknown. The CDR3 is 19 residues long. Trimming removed 3 bases from V and 6 bases from J; junction bases left unmatched: 14. The germline V gene encodes CDR1 LNHNV and CDR2 YYDKDF (reference sequence). The data derive from a study of OX40 agonist ivuxolimab in advanced cancers. Findings and limits, study-wide: Some patients who did not respond also had low normalized T-cell clonal expansion. Expanded clones were, on average, more numerous in CD8+ T cells than in CD4+.

Produced via immunoSEQ multiplex PCR; TCRdb's table is partial and in-frame only. The data show roughly 92,000 clones, roughly 89% seen once. The chain uses TRBV15 and TRBJ2-2, with 12 positions matching TRBD2. This receptor was obtained from an adult with an advanced solid tumor such as melanoma, head and neck, liver or kidney cancer. Material: CD4+ or CD8+ T cells sorted from blood, obtained in a trial of the OX40 agonist ivuxolimab. This CDR3 is CATSRGLAGPGGGAGELFF. In nucleotides, the CDR3 is TGTGCCACCAGCAGGGGACTAGCGGGTCCGGGAGGTGGAGCCGGGGAGCTGTTTTTT.